This section outlines one T cell receptor beta chain sequence together with its context. What antigen it recognizes has not been identified. No much larger clone is present one base from it, and per-base qualities are unavailable. Read against the paper, the sample's treatment or condition label means: randomized to nivolumab then ipilimumab (arm A) or the reverse (arm B). Prior DNA-damaging chemotherapy had not been received by any trial patient. Thawed PBMCs were sorted on a FACS Aria II flow cytometer to isolate live CD3+CD8+ cells negative for CD19 and CD56. Samples came from patients with melanoma in CheckMate 064, a randomized, open-label phase II trial of sequential checkpoint blockade. Peripheral blood mononuclear cells were collected by leukapheresis, purified using Ficoll-Paque, and frozen in human serum containing about 10% DMSO. Immediately after sorting, the purity of sorted blood CD3+CD8+ cells was verified to be >98%, after which DNA was extracted.

The immunoSEQ Assay was used to immunosequence TCRbeta CDR3 regions from genomic DNA. Before high-throughput sequencing, the genomic DNA was amplified using bias-controlled multiplex PCR. Per the source publication's procedure: To quantify the absolute abundance of each unique TCRbeta CDR3 region, the sequences were collapsed and filtered. Clonality, defined as 1 minus Pielou's evenness, was calculated using productive rearrangements only. Clones with significantly greater frequencies in on-treatment versus baseline samples were identified using a previously published method. Held by TCRdb, this immuneACCESS table contains in-frame sequences only and omits some clones. Under half of the omission traces to an unresolved V gene where checked; the cause of the rest is unknown. V, J and clone size derive from that table, while D and trimming were established from the DNA sequence. This sample lists around 34,000 clones; 82% were detected once. 15% to 20% of the sample rests with the top ten.

The sample comes from a study of sequential checkpoint blockade in melanoma (dated by TCRdb to between 2019 and 2020). The study in broad terms: In a 1:1 randomization, patients received either first-line nivolumab then ipilimumab (arm A) or ipilimumab then nivolumab (arm B). Maintenance nivolumab was given following each of the two trial sequences. Broad study findings and their caveats: Validation of the response-prediction model combining TCR metrics and mutation burden is needed in larger, independent patient cohorts.

The sequenced sample was CD8+ T cells sorted from blood (inferred from file names), obtained from a patient given nivolumab and ipilimumab in sequence. This sequence originates from a human donor with melanoma.

The CDR3 region has the sequence CASTKTPGAGYTEAFF. The nucleotide sequence reads TGTGCCAGTACAAAGACTCCGGGAGCAGGCTACACTGAAGCTTTCTTT. The chain uses TRBV19 and TRBJ1-1; no D segment can be confidently identified. CDR1 and CDR2 were assigned from the germline V gene (reference sequence) as LNHDA and SQIVND. V loses 7 bases of germline sequence and J loses 3 bases, and the interval between the two ends is 21 bases. Its CDR3 holds 16 amino acids, cysteine through phenylalanine. Kept here is only the CDR3 DNA, which spans 48 bases and is read in frame from base 1. With the rest looked up from the reference TRBV19 and TRBJ1-1 genes rather than sequenced, the full variable domain is DGGITQSPKYLFRKEGQNVTLSCEQNLNHDAMYWYRQDPGQGLRLIYYSQIVNDFQKGDIAEGYSVSREKKESFPLTVTSAQKNPTAFYLCASTKTPGAGYTEAFFGQGTRLTVV.